This TCR beta chain was recorded in a study of shared clonotypes between healthy human individuals. The study ran the assay at deep level. As handled by the study authors: As immunoSEQ supplied junction-only sequences (without quality scores), filtering differed. Sequenced by immunoSEQ multiplex PCR; TCRdb stores in-frame clones only, minus some. That table furnishes V, J and clone size, whereas the DNA furnished D and trimming. The sample consists of about 1.1 million clones, about four fifths of them appearing once. Naive CD45RA+ and memory CD45RA-negative subsets were split from CD4+ cells. The sequence was obtained from a man aged 18 to 29 in good health. Some clones in this sample may be carry-over from other donors' samples. What was sequenced was memory CD4+ T cells from PBMCs. Indicated subset: CD45RA-negative fraction.

As DNA, the CDR3 is TGTGCCATTCGTCAAGCGGGGGGCGAGCAGTTCTTC. Translation gives CAIRQAGGEQFF. The chain uses TRBV10-3 and TRBJ2-1, with TRBD2 identical over 9 bases. Germline V gene lookup returns CDR1 ENHRY and CDR2 SYGVKD. V was pared by 9 bases and J by 10 bases, with 7 bases of the junction left unmatched. The CDR3 length is 12 residues.